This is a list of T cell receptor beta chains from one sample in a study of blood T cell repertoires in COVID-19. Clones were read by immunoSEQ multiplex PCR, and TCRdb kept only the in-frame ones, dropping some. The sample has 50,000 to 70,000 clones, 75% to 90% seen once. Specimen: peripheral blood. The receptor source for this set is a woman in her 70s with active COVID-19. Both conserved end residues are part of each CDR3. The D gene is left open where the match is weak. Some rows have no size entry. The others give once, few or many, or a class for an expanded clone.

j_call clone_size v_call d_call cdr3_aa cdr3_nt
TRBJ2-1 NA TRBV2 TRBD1 CATKETGQGIGEQFF TGTGCCACCAAAGAAACGGGACAGGGGATTGGAGAGCAGTTCTTC
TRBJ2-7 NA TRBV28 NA CASTRKGVLDEQYF TGTGCCAGCACCCGAAAGGGAGTTCTCGACGAGCAGTACTTC
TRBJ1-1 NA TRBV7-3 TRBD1 CASSPRDRGRRNTEAFF TGTGCCAGCAGCCCCCGGGACAGGGGGCGCCGGAACACTGAAGCTTTCTTT
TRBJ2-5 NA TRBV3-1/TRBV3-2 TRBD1 CASSLGTAETQYF TGTGCCAGCAGCCTAGGGACAGCAGAGACCCAGTACTTC
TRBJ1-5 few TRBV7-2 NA CASSLAGGHEGDQPQHF TGTGCCAGCAGCTTAGCAGGAGGGCACGAGGGAGATCAGCCCCAGCATTTT
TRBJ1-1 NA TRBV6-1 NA CASSEGGSHHPAFF TGTGCCAGCAGTGAAGGAGGCAGCCATCACCCGGCTTTCTTT
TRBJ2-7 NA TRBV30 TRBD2 CAWSGLAGARYEQYF TGTGCCTGGAGCGGACTAGCGGGAGCGCGCTACGAGCAGTACTTC
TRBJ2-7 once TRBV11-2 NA CASSLGRGAYEQYF TGTGCCAGCAGCTTAGGCAGGGGAGCCTACGAGCAGTACTTC
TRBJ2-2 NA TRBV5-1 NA CASSFSSASGELFF TGCGCCAGCAGCTTTAGCAGCGCTAGCGGGGAGCTGTTTTTT
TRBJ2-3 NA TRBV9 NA CASSVAGGQSTDTQYF TGTGCCAGCAGCGTAGCAGGAGGACAGAGCACAGATACGCAGTATTTT
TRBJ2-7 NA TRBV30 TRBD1 CAWSPGQGTHEQYF TGTGCCTGGAGTCCGGGACAGGGAACCCACGAGCAGTACTTC
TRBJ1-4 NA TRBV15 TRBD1 CATSPGTGNVPNEKLFF TGTGCCACCAGCCCCGGGACAGGGAACGTCCCGAATGAAAAACTGTTTTTT
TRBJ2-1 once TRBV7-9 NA CASSLHPDSGSPNEQFF TGTGCCAGCAGCTTACACCCGGACTCAGGCTCCCCCAATGAGCAGTTCTTC
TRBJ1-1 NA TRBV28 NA CASSLGEAEAFF TGTGCCAGCAGTTTGGGGGAGGCTGAAGCTTTCTTT
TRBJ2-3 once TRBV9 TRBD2 CASSVEASGSRDTQYF TGTGCCAGCAGCGTAGAGGCTAGCGGGAGCCGAGATACGCAGTATTTT
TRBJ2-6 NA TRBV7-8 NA CASSLVGVSGANVLTF TGTGCCAGCAGCTTAGTAGGGGTCTCTGGGGCCAACGTCCTGACTTTC
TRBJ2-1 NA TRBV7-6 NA CASSLTLAVYNEQFF TGTGCCAGCAGCTTAACGTTGGCGGTTTACAATGAGCAGTTCTTC
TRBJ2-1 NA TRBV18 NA CASSPHRFEQFF TGTGCCAGCTCACCACATCGTTTTGAGCAGTTCTTC
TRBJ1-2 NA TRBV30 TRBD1 CAWTVIQGAWGYTF TGTGCCTGGACCGTTATACAGGGGGCGTGGGGCTACACCTTC
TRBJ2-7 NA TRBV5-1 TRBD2 CASSWTSGATYEQYF TGCGCCAGCAGCTGGACTAGCGGGGCTACCTACGAGCAGTACTTC
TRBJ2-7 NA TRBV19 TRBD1 CASTQTGNTYEQYF TGTGCCAGTACCCAGACAGGGAACACCTACGAGCAGTACTTC
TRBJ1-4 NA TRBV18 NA CASSLGQPPNEKLFF TGTGCCAGCTCATTAGGACAGCCACCGAATGAAAAACTGTTTTTT
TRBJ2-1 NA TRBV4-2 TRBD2 CASSQDPTSGDVRLF TGTGCCAGCAGCCAAGACCCGACTAGCGGGGACGTCAGACTCTTC
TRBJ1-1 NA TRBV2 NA CATAGYPTEAFF TGTGCCACCGCAGGGTACCCCACTGAAGCTTTCTTT
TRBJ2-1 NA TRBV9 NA CASSVLGGSYNEQFF TGTGCCAGCAGCGTATTAGGAGGATCCTACAATGAGCAGTTCTTC
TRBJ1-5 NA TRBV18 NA CASSRGTKDQPQHF TGTGCCAGCTCACGCGGGACTAAAGATCAGCCCCAGCATTTT
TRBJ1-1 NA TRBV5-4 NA CASSLAGLGTEAFF TGTGCCAGCAGCTTGGCAGGGCTGGGCACTGAAGCTTTCTTT
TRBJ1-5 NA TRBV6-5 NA CASSQGNQPQHF TGTGCCAGCAGTCAGGGAAATCAGCCCCAGCATTTT
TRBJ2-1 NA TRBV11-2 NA CASSSAVPGVEQFF TGTGCCAGCAGCTCCGCCGTCCCGGGTGTGGAGCAGTTCTTC
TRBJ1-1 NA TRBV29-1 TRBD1 CSAWTGEAFF TGCAGCGCTTGGACAGGTGAAGCTTTCTTT
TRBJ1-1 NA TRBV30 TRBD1 CAWTRRDRTREAFF TGTGCCTGGACCCGCCGGGACAGAACACGTGAAGCTTTCTTT